A selection of T cell receptor beta chains follows, all from one sample in a study of blood T cell repertoires in COVID-19. Produced via immunoSEQ multiplex PCR; TCRdb's table is partial and in-frame only. The sample has more than 80,000 clones; more than 65% are singletons. The material sequenced was peripheral blood. These receptors were taken from a human donor in a cohort sampled during active COVID-19. Both conserved end residues are part of each CDR3. Each record gives: CDR3 protein, CDR3 DNA, V gene, J gene, clone size, D gene, CDR3 length. A D gene is named only where the DNA matches it firmly. The size field is filled for only some rows; it gives once, few, many or a size class.

CDR3 protein: CASSVGGRDYYGYTF; CDR3 DNA: TGTGCCAGCAGCGTAGGAGGAAGGGACTACTATGGCTACACCTTC; V gene: TRBV9; J gene: TRBJ1-2; clone size: few; D gene: NA; CDR3 length: 15
CDR3 protein: CASSPNTGDTEAFF; CDR3 DNA: TGTGCCAGCTCACCAAACACAGGGGACACTGAAGCTTTCTTT; V gene: TRBV18; J gene: TRBJ1-1; clone size: NA; D gene: TRBD1; CDR3 length: 14
CDR3 protein: CASSPGDSNYGYTF; CDR3 DNA: TGTGCCAGCAGCCCCGGCGACTCGAACTATGGCTACACCTTC; V gene: TRBV27; J gene: TRBJ1-2; clone size: many; D gene: NA; CDR3 length: 14
CDR3 protein: CASSFRRSSYNEQFF; CDR3 DNA: TGTGCCAGCAGCTTTCGGCGGAGCTCCTACAATGAGCAGTTCTTC; V gene: TRBV7-3; J gene: TRBJ2-1; clone size: NA; D gene: NA; CDR3 length: 15
CDR3 protein: CASRYSGGGNQPQHF; CDR3 DNA: TGTGCCAGCAGATATTCAGGGGGTGGCAATCAGCCCCAGCATTTT; V gene: TRBV28; J gene: TRBJ1-5; clone size: NA; D gene: TRBD1; CDR3 length: 15
CDR3 protein: CASSLVGGTDGYTF; CDR3 DNA: TGTGCCAGCAGCTTAGTCGGGGGAACGGATGGCTACACCTTC; V gene: TRBV7-9; J gene: TRBJ1-2; clone size: NA; D gene: NA; CDR3 length: 14
CDR3 protein: CASSSSSSGNTIYF; CDR3 DNA: TGTGCCAGCAGCTCCAGTTCCTCTGGAAACACCATATATTTT; V gene: TRBV11-2; J gene: TRBJ1-3; clone size: NA; D gene: NA; CDR3 length: 14
CDR3 protein: CASSRTDDSGNTIYF; CDR3 DNA: TGTGCCAGCAGCCGGACAGATGACTCTGGAAACACCATATATTTT; V gene: TRBV4-2; J gene: TRBJ1-3; clone size: NA; D gene: NA; CDR3 length: 15
CDR3 protein: CASSLRAGLTYEQYF; CDR3 DNA: TGTGCCAGCAGTTTAAGGGCGGGCCTGACCTACGAGCAGTACTTC; V gene: TRBV27; J gene: TRBJ2-7; clone size: NA; D gene: NA; CDR3 length: 15
CDR3 protein: CASSLGTSTDTQYF; CDR3 DNA: TGCGCCAGCAGCTTGGGAACTAGCACAGATACGCAGTATTTT; V gene: TRBV5-1; J gene: TRBJ2-3; clone size: NA; D gene: NA; CDR3 length: 14
CDR3 protein: CASSPWGGGNPEAFF; CDR3 DNA: TGTGCCAGTAGTCCCTGGGGTGGGGGCAATCCTGAAGCTTTCTTT; V gene: TRBV19; J gene: TRBJ1-1; clone size: NA; D gene: NA; CDR3 length: 15
CDR3 protein: CASSLTAGGPTTGELFF; CDR3 DNA: TGTGCCAGCAGTTTAACGGCGGGGGGGCCGACCACCGGGGAGCTGTTTTTT; V gene: TRBV27; J gene: TRBJ2-2; clone size: few; D gene: TRBD2; CDR3 length: 17
CDR3 protein: CASSTGTGGGDTQYF; CDR3 DNA: TGTGCCAGCAGCACCGGGACAGGGGGAGGAGATACGCAGTATTTT; V gene: TRBV11-2; J gene: TRBJ2-3; clone size: NA; D gene: TRBD1; CDR3 length: 15
CDR3 protein: CASRPPAANTGELFF; CDR3 DNA: TGTGCAAGTCGCCCACCGGCGGCTAACACCGGGGAGCTGTTTTTT; V gene: TRBV12-2; J gene: TRBJ2-2; clone size: NA; D gene: NA; CDR3 length: 15
CDR3 protein: CASRSASGGANEQFF; CDR3 DNA: TGTGCCAGCAGGTCAGCTAGCGGGGGGGCGAATGAGCAGTTCTTC; V gene: TRBV28; J gene: TRBJ2-1; clone size: medium-sized; D gene: TRBD2; CDR3 length: 15
CDR3 protein: CASSDLTGPSRGYTF; CDR3 DNA: TGTGCCAGCAGTGATCTGACAGGGCCCTCGCGTGGCTACACCTTC; V gene: TRBV7-3; J gene: TRBJ1-2; clone size: NA; D gene: TRBD1; CDR3 length: 15
CDR3 protein: CASSLEGQAYNEQFF; CDR3 DNA: TGCGCCAGCAGCTTGGAGGGACAGGCTTACAATGAGCAGTTCTTC; V gene: TRBV5-1; J gene: TRBJ2-1; clone size: NA; D gene: TRBD1; CDR3 length: 15
CDR3 protein: CASSVAPGGANYGYTF; CDR3 DNA: TGTGCCAGCAGCGTAGCCCCAGGGGGAGCTAACTATGGCTACACCTTC; V gene: TRBV9; J gene: TRBJ1-2; clone size: NA; D gene: TRBD1; CDR3 length: 16
CDR3 protein: CASSPPRTSGRSAKNIQYF; CDR3 DNA: TGTGCCAGCAGTCCACCTCGGACTAGCGGGAGATCAGCCAAAAACATTCAGTACTTC; V gene: TRBV28; J gene: TRBJ2-4; clone size: NA; D gene: TRBD2; CDR3 length: 19
CDR3 protein: CASSFRTSGVYEQYF; CDR3 DNA: TGTGCCAGCAGCTTTAGGACTAGCGGGGTCTACGAGCAGTACTTC; V gene: TRBV5-4; J gene: TRBJ2-7; clone size: NA; D gene: TRBD2; CDR3 length: 15
CDR3 protein: CASSQGPSASYEQYF; CDR3 DNA: TGCGCCAGCAGCCAAGGGCCTAGCGCCTCCTACGAGCAGTACTTC; V gene: TRBV4-1; J gene: TRBJ2-7; clone size: NA; D gene: NA; CDR3 length: 15
CDR3 protein: CASSLGGRGQNTEAFF; CDR3 DNA: TGCGCCAGCAGCTTGGGGGGCAGGGGGCAGAACACTGAAGCTTTCTTT; V gene: TRBV5-1; J gene: TRBJ1-1; clone size: NA; D gene: TRBD1; CDR3 length: 16
CDR3 protein: CASSQEEEGTGELFF; CDR3 DNA: TGCGCCAGCAGCCAAGAAGAAGAGGGTACCGGGGAGCTGTTTTTT; V gene: TRBV4-1; J gene: TRBJ2-2; clone size: NA; D gene: NA; CDR3 length: 15
CDR3 protein: CASSGSRDRGLRYTEAFF; CDR3 DNA: TGTGCCAGCAGTGGGTCCCGGGACAGGGGGCTGCGATACACTGAAGCTTTCTTT; V gene: TRBV6-1; J gene: TRBJ1-1; clone size: NA; D gene: TRBD1; CDR3 length: 18
CDR3 protein: CASSRERQGGNTEAFF; CDR3 DNA: TGTGCCAGCTCACGCGAACGACAGGGCGGGAACACTGAAGCTTTCTTT; V gene: TRBV18; J gene: TRBJ1-1; clone size: NA; D gene: TRBD1; CDR3 length: 16
CDR3 protein: CASSYSLRGAHNEQFF; CDR3 DNA: TGTGCCAGCAGTTACTCTTTGCGGGGCGCCCACAATGAGCAGTTCTTC; V gene: TRBV6-5; J gene: TRBJ2-1; clone size: once; D gene: NA; CDR3 length: 16
CDR3 protein: CASSLDRGQRKLFF; CDR3 DNA: TGTGCCAGCAGCTTGGACAGGGGGCAAAGAAAACTGTTTTTT; V gene: TRBV7-9; J gene: TRBJ1-4; clone size: NA; D gene: TRBD1; CDR3 length: 14
CDR3 protein: CASSQGHSSGMNEQYF; CDR3 DNA: TGTGCCAGCAGCCAAGGTCACTCTAGCGGGATGAACGAGCAGTACTTC; V gene: TRBV3-1/TRBV3-2; J gene: TRBJ2-7; clone size: NA; D gene: TRBD2; CDR3 length: 16